This paragraph covers one TCR beta chain sequence. Its antigen is unknown. Germline-derived CDR1 and CDR2 are SGHRS and YFSETQ. V dropped 1 base and J dropped 3 bases, with 10 bases sitting between them. The CDR3 consists of 14 residues. The sample originates from a study of cytomegalovirus exposure and HLA in healthy donors. General study results and limits: Later on, analysis showed that most CMV-associated TCR beta chains appeared to be HLA-restricted.

The PCR made use of 60 Vbeta and 13 Jbeta primers. Sequenced by immunoSEQ multiplex PCR; TCRdb stores in-frame clones only, minus some. The data show about 140,000 clones, around 76% seen once. The TCR was taken from a man younger than 30 in good health and CMV-seronegative. The sequenced sample consisted of PBMCs. V and J are TRBV5-1 and TRBJ2-5, with D maybe TRBD1 (6 bases). This CDR3 is CASSLFQGKETQYF. The CDR3 nucleotides read TGCGCCAGCAGCTTGTTTCAGGGGAAAGAGACCCAGTACTTC.